Listed here is a single TCR beta chain. As yet, its antigen is unknown. The data derive from a study of T cell responses to AZD1222 COVID-19 vaccine. TCRdb keeps only in-frame clones here, not all; method: immunoSEQ multiplex PCR. The profile covers tens of thousands of clones, with 60% to 85% appearing a single time and about 3.7% taken by the ten largest. Germline V gives CDR1 SNHLY, CDR2 FYNNEI. The V gene lost 3 bases and the J gene lost 4 bases, with 15 bases spanning the gap. CDR3 length equals 15 residues. Findings and caveats of the study: The number of AZD1222 recipients seropositive at baseline was only six. Spike regions recognized by vaccine-associated CD4 TCRs spanned the protein, led by 160-218 and 743-854. As reported, nearly half of all spike-specific TCRs target variant regions that are unmutated. An increase in Spike-specific TCR breadth and depth was observed after two AZD1222 doses.

This specimen consisted of peripheral blood, obtained 28 days after the second AZD1222 dose. The J gene is TRBJ1-2, the V gene TRBV2; D not resolved. The receptor was isolated from an adult who received the AZD1222 COVID-19 vaccine. The DNA of the CDR3 is TGTGCCAGCAGTGACGGCCGGAAAGGCTTCTATGGCTACACCTTC. Encoded protein: CASSDGRKGFYGYTF.